A selection of T cell receptor beta chains follows, all from one sample in a study of shared clonotypes between healthy human individuals. Assay: immunoSEQ multiplex PCR; the TCRdb copy retains only in-frame clones and omits some. Seen here are around 2,000,000 clones, roughly 95% observed once, and the top ten hold roughly 1%. Sequenced input: naive CD8+ T cells sorted from blood. These receptors were collected from a young man in good health. The CDR3 runs from the conserved cysteine through the conserved F or W. D genes are given only for firm matches.

J gene	V gene	D gene	CDR3 DNA	CDR3 protein
TRBJ2-4	TRBV5-6	-	TGTGCCAGCAGCTTGGCCTCGGACACTTTTATTCAGTACTTC	CASSLASDTFIQYF
TRBJ1-2	TRBV2	TRBD1	TGTGCCAGCAGTGAAGGCGACAGGGCCAGCTATGGCTACACCTTC	CASSEGDRASYGYTF
TRBJ2-6	TRBV27	-	TGTGCCAGCAGCGGGTGGGGCTCTGGGGCCAACGTCCTGACTTTC	CASSGWGSGANVLTF
TRBJ2-7	TRBV5-1	-	TGCGCCAGCAGCGAGGGACCCGAGCAGTACTTC	CASSEGPEQYF
TRBJ2-5	TRBV6-5	-	TGTGCCAGCAGTTACGACCAAGAAGAGACCCAGTACTTC	CASSYDQEETQYF
TRBJ2-5	TRBV4-1	TRBD2	TGCGCCAGCAGCACCCGGACTAGCGGGAGCGAGACCCAGTACTTC	CASSTRTSGSETQYF
TRBJ2-1	TRBV6-6	-	TGTGCCAGCAGCTCGACAGGTTCCTACAATGAGCAGTTCTTC	CASSSTGSYNEQFF
TRBJ1-5	TRBV27	-	TGTGCCAGCAGTTTAACGGGGACCCATCAGCCCCAGCATTTT	CASSLTGTHQPQHF
TRBJ1-6	TRBV4-1	-	TGCGCCAGCAGCCCCGAAGGGGCCCCCTATAATTCACCCCTCCACTTT	CASSPEGAPYNSPLHF
TRBJ2-5	TRBV27	-	TGTGCCAGCAGTTTCACAGGGCTTGTTTGGGAGACCCAGTACTTC	CASSFTGLVWETQYF
TRBJ2-2	TRBV27	-	TGTGCCAGCAGTTTAAACTGGTTCGGCGGGGAGCTGTTTTTT	CASSLNWFGGELFF